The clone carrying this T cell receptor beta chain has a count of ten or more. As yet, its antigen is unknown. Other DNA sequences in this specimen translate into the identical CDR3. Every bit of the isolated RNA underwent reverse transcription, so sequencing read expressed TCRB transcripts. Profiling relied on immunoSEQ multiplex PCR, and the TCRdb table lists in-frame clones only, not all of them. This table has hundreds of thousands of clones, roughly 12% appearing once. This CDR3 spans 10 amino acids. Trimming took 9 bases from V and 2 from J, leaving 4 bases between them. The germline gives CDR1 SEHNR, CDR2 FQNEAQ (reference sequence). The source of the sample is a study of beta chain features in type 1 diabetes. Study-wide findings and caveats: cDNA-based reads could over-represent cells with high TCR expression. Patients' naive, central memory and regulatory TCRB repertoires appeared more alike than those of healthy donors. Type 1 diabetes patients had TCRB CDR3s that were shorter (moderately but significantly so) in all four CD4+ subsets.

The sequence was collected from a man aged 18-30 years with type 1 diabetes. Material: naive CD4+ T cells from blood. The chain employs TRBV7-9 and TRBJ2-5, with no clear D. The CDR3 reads CASSQETQYF. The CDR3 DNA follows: TGTGCCAGTTCACAAGAGACCCAGTACTTC.